The entry below describes one TCR beta chain. Its antigen is unidentified. A much larger clone differs from this one at a single base, so this may be a read error. The source of the sample is a study of shared clonotypes between healthy human individuals. Study-wide results and limits: The donor pool, a small one, limited the genetic and exposure-history diversity represented.

Deep level was the assay's run setting. Sorted-subset replicate PCR reactions contained around 220 ng DNA, corresponding to tens of thousands of T cell genomes. Produced via immunoSEQ multiplex PCR; TCRdb's table is partial and in-frame only. The profile covers some 700,000 clones, with 90% appearing a single time and 30% to 40% taken by the ten largest. CDR3 length: 14 amino acids. Germline CDR1 and CDR2: SGHTA and FQGTGA. V lost 2 bases and J 1 base, leaving 7 bases between the germline ends. The sample taken for sequencing was memory CD8+ T cells from PBMCs. The subset here: CD45RO+ cells pooled with CCR7-negative TemRA cells. This TCR was sampled from a man between 18 and 29 years old in good health. Some clones in this sample may be carry-over from other donors' samples. J is TRBJ2-3 and V is TRBV7-3, with D uncertain. CDR3 DNA sequence: TGTGCCAGCAGCTTAGGTGGTCGCACAGATACGCAGTATTTT. It translates to CASSLGGRTDTQYF.